These 22 T cell receptor beta chains came from one sample sequenced in a study of blood T cell repertoires in COVID-19. Sequenced by immunoSEQ multiplex PCR; TCRdb stores in-frame clones only, minus some. The sample shows 79,000 or so clones, 70% to 90% of them seen only once. The sequenced sample consisted of peripheral blood. The receptors stem from a human donor in a cohort sampled during active COVID-19.

The chain couples TRBV5-4 to TRBJ2-5, with 8 bases matching TRBD2. The CDR3 covers 15 residues. The V gene end was trimmed by 0 bases and the J gene end by 2 bases; junction bases not matched to a gene: 3. Germline CDR1 reads SGHNT; CDR2 reads YYREEE (reference sequence). The CDR3 region has the DNA TGTGCCAGCAGCTTGGGACTAGCGACACAAGAGACCCAGTACTTC. It translates to CASSLGLATQETQYF.

V is TRBV12-3 or TRBV12-4 and J is TRBJ2-1; D call uncertain. This CDR3 is built from 10 residues. V was pared by 8 bases and J by 11 bases, with 10 bases between. In DNA form, the CDR3 reads TGTGCCAGCGGAGCCCATAAGCAGTTCTTC. It encodes CASGAHKQFF.

This clone was seen just once. This chain links TRBV10-3 with TRBJ2-7; TRBD1 agrees at 10 bases. Germline CDR1 is ENHRY and CDR2 is SYGVKD. This CDR3 comprises 13 residues. V lost 9 bases to trimming and J lost 4 bases; unmatched junction nucleotides: 6. The CDR3 protein is CAILGTGDYEQYF. As DNA, the CDR3 is TGTGCCATACTTGGGACAGGGGATTACGAGCAGTACTTC.

The J gene is TRBJ1-3, the V gene TRBV30; TRBD1 agrees at 7 bases. CDR1 is GTSNPN and CDR2 is SVGIG in the germline V gene (reference sequence). V was clipped by 3 bases and J by 9 bases; unmatched bases: 14. CDR3 length: 15 amino acids. The CDR3 DNA follows: TGTGCCTGGAGGGGTGAGCAGGGGGGCTTTGCCACCATATATTTT. This codes for CAWRGEQGGFATIYF.

On this clone itself: The same CDR3 also results from other DNA sequences found in this sample. The V gene is TRBV30, the J gene TRBJ1-1, with 9 bases matching TRBD1. The CDR3 contains 14 residues. V was pared by 1 base and J by 2 bases, with 2 bases of the junction left unmatched. CDR1 is GTSNPN and CDR2 is SVGIG in the germline V gene (reference sequence). CDR3 protein: CAWSAGQGNTEAFF. CDR3 coding DNA: TGTGCCTGGAGTGCGGGACAGGGTAACACTGAAGCTTTCTTT.

This clone was found a few times. The chain is built from TRBV30 and TRBJ2-6; D is uncertain. Germline CDR1 GTSNPN, CDR2 SVGIG (reference sequence). V was pared by 8 bases and J by 1 base, with 12 bases between. The CDR3 contains 14 residues. The CDR3 DNA sequence: TGTGCCCATTGGTGGGCTTCTGGGGCCAACGTCCTGACTTTC. Its protein product is CAHWWASGANVLTF.

V usage is TRBV5-1 and J usage is TRBJ2-7; 9 bases are shared with TRBD1. Germline V gene data show CDR1 as SGHRS and CDR2 as YFSETQ. With V trimmed by 2 bases and J by 3 bases, 3 bases remained unmatched. The CDR3 is 14 amino acids. The CDR3 DNA follows: TGCGCCAGCAGCTTCCGGGACAGGGACTACGAGCAGTACTTC. Amino acids: CASSFRDRDYEQYF.

This clone was picked up one time. The CDR3 nucleotides are TGTGCCAGCGTTCGGCAGGGGAATTCACCCCTCCACTTT. Protein sequence: CASVRQGNSPLHF. The chain links TRBV7-9 to TRBJ1-6, with D possibly matching TRBD1 (6 bases). CDR1 is SEHNR, CDR2 FQNEAQ, per germline (reference sequence). This CDR3 is built from 13 residues. Trimming took off 8 bases at V and 7 bases at J, with 12 bases between the two ends.

V is TRBV24-1 and J is TRBJ2-1; 8 bases match TRBD2. Losses at the gene ends were 3 bases for V and 8 bases for J; bases not matched to a gene: 11. The CDR3 totals 16 residues. Germline CDR1 reads KGHDR; CDR2 reads SFDVKD. The CDR3 region is CATSDMGTRTFHEQFF. CDR3 DNA sequence: TGTGCCACCAGTGATATGGGGACTAGGACTTTCCATGAGCAGTTCTTC.

The V gene is TRBV5-1, the J gene TRBJ2-7, with TRBD1 as a possible D gene (5 bases). Germline assignment: CDR1 SGHRS and CDR2 YFSETQ. The V end was cut by 5 bases, the J end by 3 bases, with 12 bases between. This CDR3 region has 13 residues. In nucleotides, the CDR3 is TGCGCCAGCAGAAGTTCAGGGTACTACGAGCAGTACTTC. This gives the protein CASRSSGYYEQYF.

The chain recombines TRBV9 with TRBJ2-5, with D possibly matching TRBD1 (6 bases). With 7 bases removed from V and 5 bases from J, the gap between germline ends came to 12 bases. CDR3 size: 12 residues. The germline V gene encodes CDR1 SGDLS and CDR2 YYNGEE. The CDR3 DNA reads TGTGCCAGCTCGGGACACGCGGAGACCCAGTACTTC. As protein: CASSGHAETQYF. The entire variable domain, with the rest obtained from reference TRBV9 and TRBJ2-5, is as follows: DSGVTQTPKHLITATGQRVTLRCSPRSGDLSVYWYQQSLDQGLQFLIQYYNGEERAKGNILERFSAQQFPDLHSELNLSSLELGDSALYFCASSGHAETQYFGPGTRLLVL.

This chain uses TRBV11-2 with TRBJ2-1; TRBD1 matches 7 bases. The junction had 6 bases not matched to a gene; V was cut back by 4 bases and J by 3 bases. CDR1 SGHAT and CDR2 FQNNGV come from the germline V gene. The CDR3 has 15 residues. The CDR3 DNA is TGTGCCAGCAGCTACCGCAGGGGGATCTACAATGAGCAGTTCTTC. Protein sequence: CASSYRRGIYNEQFF.

The chain combines TRBV6-2 or TRBV6-3 with TRBJ1-2, with 9 bases identical to TRBD1. CDR1 is MNHEY and CDR2 is SVGEGT in the germline V gene. The J segment lost 5 bases and the V segment lost 5 bases, leaving 6 bases of the junction unmatched. The CDR3 has 14 amino acids. The CDR3 coding sequence is TGTGCCAGCAGTGGCTGGGACAGGGCATATGGCTACACCTTC. Protein product: CASSGWDRAYGYTF.

The rearrangement joins TRBV19 to TRBJ2-7; 9 bases are a match to TRBD1. This CDR3 has 15 residues. CDR1 is LNHDA and CDR2 is SQIVND in the germline V gene (reference sequence). Trimming cost V 4 bases and J 2 bases; bases outside gene matches: 6. The CDR3 spells CASSTSTGGAYEQYF. The CDR3 DNA is TGTGCCAGTAGTACCTCGACAGGGGGGGCCTACGAGCAGTACTTC.

The V gene is TRBV7-2, the J gene TRBJ1-5; D is uncertain. The germline V and J ends were trimmed by 1 base and 4 bases, with 11 bases remaining between them. The CDR3 covers 15 residues. Germline V lookup: CDR1 SGHTA, CDR2 FQGNSA. Written as DNA, the CDR3 is TGTGCCAGCAGCTTAGGTTCCCAGGTAAATCAGCCCCAGCATTTT. Amino acids: CASSLGSQVNQPQHF.

The CDR3 bases are TGCGCCAGCAGGGCCGGGACAGAAGAGACCCAGTACTTC. Its translation is CASRAGTEETQYF. This chain connects TRBV5-1 to TRBJ2-5; 7 bases fit TRBD1. Trimming cost V 5 bases and J 3 bases; bases outside gene matches: 4. This CDR3 is 13 amino acids long. In germline, CDR1 is SGHRS, CDR2 YFSETQ. The entire variable domain, with the rest obtained from reference TRBV5-1 and TRBJ2-5, is as follows: KAGVTQTPRYLIKTRGQQVTLSCSPISGHRSVSWYQQTPGQGLQFLFEYFSETQRNKGNFPGRFSGRQFSNSRSEMNVSTLELGDSALYLCASRAGTEETQYFGPGTRLLVL.

The chain links TRBV4-1 to TRBJ2-3; no clear D gene. The CDR3 extends over 12 amino acids. CDR1 is MGHRA and CDR2 is YSYEKL in the germline V gene. The ends were cut back, 4 bases at V and 5 bases at J, with 7 bases in the middle. DNA for the CDR3: TGCGCCAGCAGCCGGGCCGGAGATACGCAGTATTTT. This gives the protein CASSRAGDTQYF.

The chain employs TRBV4-3 and TRBJ2-3; TRBD2 matches 7 bases. The germline gives CDR1 LGHNA, CDR2 YSLEER. With 4 bases clipped from V and 10 bases from J, the junction kept 8 bases outside the gene matches. CDR3 length: 13 residues. The CDR3: CASSPRDYKAQYF. CDR3 in DNA: TGCGCCAGCAGCCCCCGGGACTACAAGGCGCAGTATTTT.

The CDR3 loop reads CASSIRHMDGYGYTF. The DNA for the CDR3 is TGTGCCAGTAGTATTCGACACATGGATGGCTATGGCTACACCTTC. The chain employs TRBV19 and TRBJ1-2; D ambiguous. The CDR3 extends over 15 amino acids. Trimming took off 3 bases at V and 4 bases at J, with 15 bases between the two ends. Germline CDR1 is LNHDA and CDR2 is SQIVND (reference sequence).

This clone appeared once. The chain joins TRBV3-1 (or the pseudogene TRBV3-2) to TRBJ2-3; 7 nucleotides align to TRBD2. The trim removed 1 base at V and 12 bases at J, leaving 7 bases unmatched. This CDR3 region has 13 residues. The germline CDR1 and CDR2 sequences are LGHDT and YNNKEL (reference sequence). The CDR3 is CASSQAVGRDQYF. In DNA form, the CDR3 reads TGTGCCAGCAGCCAAGCTGTAGGGAGGGACCAGTATTTT.

This sequence joins TRBV7-9 and TRBJ1-5; D not certain. V lost 2 bases to trimming and J lost 6 bases, with 8 bases between them. The length of the CDR3 is 13 residues. CDR1 and CDR2 (germline): SEHNR, FQNEAQ (reference sequence). DNA of the CDR3: TGTGCCAGCAGCTTATACGGCGGTCAGCCCCAGCATTTT. It translates to CASSLYGGQPQHF.

The chain joins TRBV7-9 to TRBJ2-2, with D perhaps TRBD1 (6 bases). CDR1 SEHNR and CDR2 FQNEAQ come from the germline V gene (reference sequence). The CDR3 consists of 14 residues. The V end was cut by 8 bases, the J end by 5 bases, with 15 bases between. The CDR3 DNA is TGTGCCAGCGTCCTCGGGCAGGGGACCGGGGAGCTGTTTTTT. Its translation is CASVLGQGTGELFF. The full variable domain, with the rest looked up from reference TRBV7-9 and TRBJ2-2, is DTGVSQNPRHKITKRGQNVTFRCDPISEHNRLYWYRQTLGQGPEFLTYFQNEAQLEKSRLLSDRFSAERPKGSFSTLEIQRTEQGDSAMYLCASVLGQGTGELFFGEGSRLTVL.